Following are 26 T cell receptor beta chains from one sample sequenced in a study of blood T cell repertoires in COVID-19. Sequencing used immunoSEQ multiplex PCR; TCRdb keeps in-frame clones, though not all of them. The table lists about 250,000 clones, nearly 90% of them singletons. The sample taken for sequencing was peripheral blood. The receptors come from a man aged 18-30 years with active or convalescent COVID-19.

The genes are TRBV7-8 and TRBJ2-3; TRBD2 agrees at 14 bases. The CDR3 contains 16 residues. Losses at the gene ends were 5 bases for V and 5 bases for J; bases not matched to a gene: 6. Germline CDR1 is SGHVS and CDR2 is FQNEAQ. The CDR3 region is CASSETSGRAVDTQYF. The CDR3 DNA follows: TGTGCCAGCAGCGAGACTAGCGGGAGGGCGGTAGATACGCAGTATTTT.

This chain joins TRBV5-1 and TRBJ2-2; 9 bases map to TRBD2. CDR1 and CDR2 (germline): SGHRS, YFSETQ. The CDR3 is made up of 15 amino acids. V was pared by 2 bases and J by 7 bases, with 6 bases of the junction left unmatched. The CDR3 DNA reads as TGCGCCAGCAGCTTTAATAGCGGGAGTAACGGGGAGCTGTTTTTT. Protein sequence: CASSFNSGSNGELFF.

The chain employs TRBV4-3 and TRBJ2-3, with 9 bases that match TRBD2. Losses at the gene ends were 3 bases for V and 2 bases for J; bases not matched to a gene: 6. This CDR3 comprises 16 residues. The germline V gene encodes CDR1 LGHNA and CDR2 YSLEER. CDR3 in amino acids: CASSQAPSGDTDTQYF. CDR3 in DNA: TGCGCCAGCAGCCAGGCACCTAGCGGGGACACAGATACGCAGTATTTT.

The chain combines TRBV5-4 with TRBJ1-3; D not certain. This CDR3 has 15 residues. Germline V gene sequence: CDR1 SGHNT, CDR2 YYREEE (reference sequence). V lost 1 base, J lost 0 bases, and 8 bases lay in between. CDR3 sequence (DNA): TGTGCCAGCAGCTTGATAGGAGGCTCTGGAAACACCATATATTTT. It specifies CASSLIGGSGNTIYF.

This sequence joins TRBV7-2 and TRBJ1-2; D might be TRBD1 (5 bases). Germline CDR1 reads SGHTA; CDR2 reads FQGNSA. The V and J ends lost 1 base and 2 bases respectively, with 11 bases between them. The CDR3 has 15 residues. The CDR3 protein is CASSLGMGRNYGYTF. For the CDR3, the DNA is TGTGCCAGCAGCTTAGGTATGGGGCGGAACTATGGCTACACCTTC.

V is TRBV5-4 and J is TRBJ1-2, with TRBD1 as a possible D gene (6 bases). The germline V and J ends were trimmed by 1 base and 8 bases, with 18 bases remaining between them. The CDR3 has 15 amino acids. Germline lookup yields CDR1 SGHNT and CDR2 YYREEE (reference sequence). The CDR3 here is CASSLKKGGLGGYTF. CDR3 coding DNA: TGTGCCAGCAGCTTGAAGAAAGGGGGATTAGGCGGCTACACCTTC.

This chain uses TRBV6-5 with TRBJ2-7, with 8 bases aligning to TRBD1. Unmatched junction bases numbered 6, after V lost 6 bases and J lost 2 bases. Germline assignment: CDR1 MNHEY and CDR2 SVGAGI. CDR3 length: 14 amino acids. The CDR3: CASSRQGNPYEQYF. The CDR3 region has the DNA TGTGCCAGCAGCCGACAGGGGAACCCCTACGAGCAGTACTTC.

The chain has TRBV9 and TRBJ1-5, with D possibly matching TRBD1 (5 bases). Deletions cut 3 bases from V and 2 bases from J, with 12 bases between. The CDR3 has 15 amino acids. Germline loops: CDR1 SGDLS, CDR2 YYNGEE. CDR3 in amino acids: CASSADGGGNQPQHF. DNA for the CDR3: TGTGCCAGCAGCGCCGACGGGGGGGGCAATCAGCCCCAGCATTTT. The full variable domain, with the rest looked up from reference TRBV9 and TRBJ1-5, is DSGVTQTPKHLITATGQRVTLRCSPRSGDLSVYWYQQSLDQGLQFLIQYYNGEERAKGNILERFSAQQFPDLHSELNLSSLELGDSALYFCASSADGGGNQPQHFGDGTRLSIL.

The CDR3 here is CASSTGRDRISNQPQHF. CDR3 DNA: TGTGCCAGTAGTACCGGCCGCGACAGGATTAGCAATCAGCCCCAGCATTTT. The rearrangement links TRBV19 to TRBJ1-5; tentative D call: TRBD1 (6 bases). Looked up from germline, CDR1 is LNHDA and CDR2 is SQIVND (reference sequence). V lost 4 bases, J lost 0 bases, and 16 bases lay in between. The CDR3 covers 17 residues.

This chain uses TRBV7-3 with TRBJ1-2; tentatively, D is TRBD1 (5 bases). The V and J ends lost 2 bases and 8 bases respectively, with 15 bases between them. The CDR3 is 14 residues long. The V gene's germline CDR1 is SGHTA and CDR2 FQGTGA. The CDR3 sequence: CASSLGQGLDGYTF. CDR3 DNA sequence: TGTGCCAGCAGCTTAGGTCAGGGACTAGACGGCTACACCTTC.

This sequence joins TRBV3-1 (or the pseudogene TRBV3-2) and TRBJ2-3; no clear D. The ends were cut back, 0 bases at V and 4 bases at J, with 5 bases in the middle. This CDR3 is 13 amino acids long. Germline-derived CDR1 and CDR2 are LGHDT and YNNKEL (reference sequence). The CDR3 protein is CASSQDPSDTQYF. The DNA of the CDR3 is TGTGCCAGCAGCCAAGATCCCTCAGATACGCAGTATTTT.

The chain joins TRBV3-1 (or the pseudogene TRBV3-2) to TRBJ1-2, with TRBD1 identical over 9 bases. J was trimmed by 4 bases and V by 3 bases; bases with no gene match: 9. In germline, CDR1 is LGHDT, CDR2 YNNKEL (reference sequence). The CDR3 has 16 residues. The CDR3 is CASSQVFSTGGYGYTF. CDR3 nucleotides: TGTGCCAGCAGCCAGGTTTTCTCGACAGGGGGCTATGGCTACACCTTC.

This CDR3 is CASSFLAGGAWEQYF. Here the CDR3 DNA reads TGTGCCAGCAGTTTCCTAGCGGGAGGGGCTTGGGAGCAGTACTTC. The V gene is TRBV28, the J gene TRBJ2-7, with 12 nucleotides matching TRBD2. Losses at the gene ends were 3 bases for V and 7 bases for J; bases not matched to a gene: 7. The CDR3 contains 15 residues. Germline values: CDR1 MDHEN, CDR2 SYDVKM.

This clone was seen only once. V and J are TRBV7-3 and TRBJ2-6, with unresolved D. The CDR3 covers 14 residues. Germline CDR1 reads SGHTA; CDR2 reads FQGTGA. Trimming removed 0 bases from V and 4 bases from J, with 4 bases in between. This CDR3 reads CASSLTSGANVLTF. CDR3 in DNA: TGTGCCAGCAGCTTAACGTCAGGGGCCAACGTCCTGACTTTC.

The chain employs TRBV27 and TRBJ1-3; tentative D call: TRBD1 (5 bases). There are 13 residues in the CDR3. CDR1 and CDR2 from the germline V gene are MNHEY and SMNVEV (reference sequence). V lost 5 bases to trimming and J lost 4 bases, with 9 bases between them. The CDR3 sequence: CASSPTVGNTIYF. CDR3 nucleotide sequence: TGTGCCAGCAGTCCGACAGTAGGAAACACCATATATTTT.

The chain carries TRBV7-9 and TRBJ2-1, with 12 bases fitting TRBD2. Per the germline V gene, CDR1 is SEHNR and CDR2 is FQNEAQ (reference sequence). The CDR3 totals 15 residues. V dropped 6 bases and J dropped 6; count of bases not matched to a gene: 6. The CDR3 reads CASRPGTSGLNEQFF. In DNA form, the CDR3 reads TGTGCCAGCAGACCCGGGACTAGCGGGCTCAATGAGCAGTTCTTC.

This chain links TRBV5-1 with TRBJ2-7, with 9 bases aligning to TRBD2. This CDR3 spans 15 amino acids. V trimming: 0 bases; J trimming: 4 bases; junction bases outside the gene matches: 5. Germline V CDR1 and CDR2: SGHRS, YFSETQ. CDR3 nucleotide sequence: TGCGCCAGCAGCTTGGACGGGACTAGCCAATACGAGCAGTACTTC. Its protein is CASSLDGTSQYEQYF.

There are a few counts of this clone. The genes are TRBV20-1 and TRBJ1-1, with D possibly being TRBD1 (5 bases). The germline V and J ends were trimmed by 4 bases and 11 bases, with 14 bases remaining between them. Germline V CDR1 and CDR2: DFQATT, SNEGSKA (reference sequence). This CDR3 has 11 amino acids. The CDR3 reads CSATIGVGAFF. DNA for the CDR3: TGCAGTGCTACCATAGGGGTTGGGGCTTTCTTT.

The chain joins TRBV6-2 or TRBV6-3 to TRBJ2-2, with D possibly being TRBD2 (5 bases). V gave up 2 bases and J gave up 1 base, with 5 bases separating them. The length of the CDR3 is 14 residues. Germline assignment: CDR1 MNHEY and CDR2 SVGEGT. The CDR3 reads CASSYRENTGELFF. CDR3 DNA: TGTGCCAGCAGTTACCGGGAGAACACCGGGGAGCTGTTTTTT.

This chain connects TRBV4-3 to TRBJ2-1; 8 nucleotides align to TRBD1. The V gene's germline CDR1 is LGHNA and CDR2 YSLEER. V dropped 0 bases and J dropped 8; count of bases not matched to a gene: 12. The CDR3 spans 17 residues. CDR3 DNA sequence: TGCGCCAGCAGCCAAGACATCGGCCAGGGGGCGGCGGATGAGCAGTTCTTC. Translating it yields CASSQDIGQGAADEQFF.

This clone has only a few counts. The CDR3: CASRMSQGALVYGYTF. The DNA of the CDR3 is TGTGCCAGCAGAATGTCCCAGGGGGCTTTAGTCTATGGCTACACCTTC. The rearrangement uses TRBV28 and TRBJ1-2; TRBD1 agrees at 8 bases. J lost 4 bases, V lost 6 bases, and 13 bases had no gene match. The CDR3 length is 16 residues. Germline CDR1 is MDHEN and CDR2 is SYDVKM.

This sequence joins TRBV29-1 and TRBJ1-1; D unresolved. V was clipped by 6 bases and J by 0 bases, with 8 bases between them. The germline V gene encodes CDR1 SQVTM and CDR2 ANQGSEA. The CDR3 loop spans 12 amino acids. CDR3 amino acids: CSVRVVNTEAFF. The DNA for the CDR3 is TGCAGCGTACGCGTTGTGAACACTGAAGCTTTCTTT.

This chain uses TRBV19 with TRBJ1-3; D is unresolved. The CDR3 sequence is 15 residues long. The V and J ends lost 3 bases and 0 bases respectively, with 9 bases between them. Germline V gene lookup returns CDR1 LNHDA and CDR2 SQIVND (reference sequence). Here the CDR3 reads CASSMVGSSGNTIYF. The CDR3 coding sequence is TGTGCCAGTAGTATGGTGGGGAGCTCTGGAAACACCATATATTTT.

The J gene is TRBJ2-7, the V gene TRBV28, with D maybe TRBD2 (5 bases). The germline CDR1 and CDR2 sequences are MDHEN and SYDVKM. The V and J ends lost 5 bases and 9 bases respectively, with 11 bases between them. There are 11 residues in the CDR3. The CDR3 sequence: CASSAPEGQYF. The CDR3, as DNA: TGTGCCAGCAGTGCCCCTGAGGGGCAGTACTTC.

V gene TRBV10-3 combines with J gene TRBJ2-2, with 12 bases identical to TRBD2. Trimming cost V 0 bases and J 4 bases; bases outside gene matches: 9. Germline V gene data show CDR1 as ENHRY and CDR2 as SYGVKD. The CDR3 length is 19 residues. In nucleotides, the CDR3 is TGTGCCATCAGTGAGTCGAGAGTACTAGCGGGAGGCGGCACCGGGGAGCTGTTTTTT. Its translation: CAISESRVLAGGGTGELFF.

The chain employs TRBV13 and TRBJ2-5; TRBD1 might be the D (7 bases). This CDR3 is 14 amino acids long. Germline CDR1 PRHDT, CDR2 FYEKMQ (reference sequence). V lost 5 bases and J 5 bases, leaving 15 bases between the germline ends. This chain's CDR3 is CASSGPGGRETQYF. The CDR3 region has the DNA TGTGCCAGCAGCGGCCCAGGGGGGCGCGAGACCCAGTACTTC.